This T cell receptor (beta chain) was recorded in a study of T cell responses to AZD1222 COVID-19 vaccine. Study as a whole: Second doses that came at about 4 or about 12 weeks were put together. Study-level results: Repertoires in all cases were sampled only once the peak T cell response had passed. White British people made up most donors, females outnumbered males, and clonal diversity was possibly underestimated. Just a handful of AZD1222 recipients tested seropositive at baseline.

Sequenced by immunoSEQ multiplex PCR; TCRdb stores in-frame clones only, minus some. The sample lists 95,000 to 150,000 clones; 85% to 90% were seen once. Worth noting for this clone: Its antigen is currently unknown.

This receptor was taken from an adult in good health. Sequenced here: peripheral blood, sampled on day 0 of AZD1222 vaccination.

The CDR3 sequence: CASHSRAGEEDTQYF. As DNA, the CDR3 is TGTGCAAGTCATTCGAGGGCGGGAGAGGAAGATACGCAGTATTTT. V and J are TRBV12-2 and TRBJ2-3; the D call TRBD2 from the table was never checked on the DNA. TRBV12-2 is a pseudogene. The CDR3 runs to 15 residues.